This T cell receptor beta chain comes out of a study of blood T cell repertoires in COVID-19. Study-level background: Samples came from the United States, Italy and Spain, spanning acute and convalescent COVID-19. From T cells, B-cell-depleted T cells, or PBMCs came the material, which was cDNA or gDNA.

Original handling: Estimates of nucleated cell counts were drawn from the amplification of reference gene primers. TCRdb's table, derived via immunoSEQ multiplex PCR, lists solely in-frame clones and lacks some. That table is the source of V, J and clone size, and D and trimming were worked out from the DNA. The table lists 120,000 or so clones, 70% to 80% of them singletons. V was trimmed by 2 bases and J by 5 bases, leaving 12 bases between them. This CDR3 is 14 amino acids long. The germline V gene encodes CDR1 SEHNR and CDR2 FQNEAQ (reference sequence). A word on this clone: A much larger clone differs from this one at a single base, so this may be a read error. The same CDR3 also results from other DNA sequences found in this sample.

The rearrangement uses TRBV7-9 and TRBJ1-2, with D possibly matching TRBD1 (5 bases). This clonotype originated in a human donor in a cohort sampled during active COVID-19. The sequencing sample was made of peripheral blood. The CDR3 DNA follows: TGTGCCAGCAGCTTAACGGGGGAGGAATATGGCTACACCTTC. This codes for CASSLTGEEYGYTF. Full variable domain (outside the CDR3, taken from reference TRBV7-9 and TRBJ1-2): DTGVSQNPRHKITKRGQNVTFRCDPISEHNRLYWYRQTLGQGPEFLTYFQNEAQLEKSRLLSDRFSAERPKGSFSTLEIQRTEQGDSAMYLCASSLTGEEYGYTFGSGTRLTVV.